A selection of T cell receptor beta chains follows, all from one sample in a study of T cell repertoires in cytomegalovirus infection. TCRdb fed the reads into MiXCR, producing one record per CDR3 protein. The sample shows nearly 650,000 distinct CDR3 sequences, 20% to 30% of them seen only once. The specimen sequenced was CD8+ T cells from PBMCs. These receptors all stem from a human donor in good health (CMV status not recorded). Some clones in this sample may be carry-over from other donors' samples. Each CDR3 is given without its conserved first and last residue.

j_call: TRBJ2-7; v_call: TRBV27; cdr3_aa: ASRPTGGSYEQY
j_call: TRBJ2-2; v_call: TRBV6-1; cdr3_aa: ASSEGLAGGTYTGELF
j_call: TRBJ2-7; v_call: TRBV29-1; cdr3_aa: SVEIWDRASYEQY
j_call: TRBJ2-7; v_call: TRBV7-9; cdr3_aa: ASSPAQVES
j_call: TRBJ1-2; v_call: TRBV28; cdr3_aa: ASRLTGTGLSNYGYT
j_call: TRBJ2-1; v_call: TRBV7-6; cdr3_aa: ASSHQGQGGGNEQF
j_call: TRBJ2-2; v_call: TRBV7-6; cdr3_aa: ASSWDIITGELF
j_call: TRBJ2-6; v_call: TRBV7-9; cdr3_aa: ASSLARVQTLSGANVLT
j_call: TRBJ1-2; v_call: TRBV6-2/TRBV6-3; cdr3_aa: ASSAVGHTYGYT
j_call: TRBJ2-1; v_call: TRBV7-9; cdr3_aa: ASSPTDPGYYSYNEQF